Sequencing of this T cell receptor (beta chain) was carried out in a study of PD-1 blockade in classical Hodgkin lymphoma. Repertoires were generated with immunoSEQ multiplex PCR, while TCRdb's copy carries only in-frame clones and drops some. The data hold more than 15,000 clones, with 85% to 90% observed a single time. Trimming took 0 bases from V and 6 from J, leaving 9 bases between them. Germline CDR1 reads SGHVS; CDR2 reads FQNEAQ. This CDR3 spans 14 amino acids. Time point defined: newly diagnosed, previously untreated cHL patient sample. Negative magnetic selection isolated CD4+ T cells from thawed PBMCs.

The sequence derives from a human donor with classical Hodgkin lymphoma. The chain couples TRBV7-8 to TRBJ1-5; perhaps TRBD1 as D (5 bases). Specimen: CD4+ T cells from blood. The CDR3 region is CASSLAGAGQPQHF. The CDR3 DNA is TGTGCCAGCAGCTTAGCTGGGGCAGGTCAGCCCCAGCATTTT.